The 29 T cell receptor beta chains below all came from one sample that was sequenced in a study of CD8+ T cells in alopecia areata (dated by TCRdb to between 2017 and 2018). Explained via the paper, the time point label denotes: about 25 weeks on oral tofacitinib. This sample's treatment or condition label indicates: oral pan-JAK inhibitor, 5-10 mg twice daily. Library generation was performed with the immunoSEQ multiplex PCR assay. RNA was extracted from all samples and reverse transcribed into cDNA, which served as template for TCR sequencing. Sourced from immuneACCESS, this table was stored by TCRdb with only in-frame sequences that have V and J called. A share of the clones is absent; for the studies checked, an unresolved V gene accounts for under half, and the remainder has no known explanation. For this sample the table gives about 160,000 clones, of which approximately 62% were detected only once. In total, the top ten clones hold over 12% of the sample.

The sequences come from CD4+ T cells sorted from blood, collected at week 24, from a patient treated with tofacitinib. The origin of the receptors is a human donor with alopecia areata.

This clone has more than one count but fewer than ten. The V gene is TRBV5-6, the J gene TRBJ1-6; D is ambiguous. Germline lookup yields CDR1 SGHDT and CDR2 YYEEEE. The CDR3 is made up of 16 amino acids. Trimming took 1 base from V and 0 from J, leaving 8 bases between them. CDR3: CASSLYLSSYNSPLHF. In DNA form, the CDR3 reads TGTGCCAGCAGCTTGTACCTGAGCTCCTATAATTCACCCCTCCACTTT. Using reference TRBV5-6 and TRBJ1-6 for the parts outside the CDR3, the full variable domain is DAGVTQSPTHLIKTRGQQVTLRCSPKSGHDTVSWYQQALGQGPQFIFQYYEEEERQRGNFPDRFSGHQFPNYSSELNVNALLLGDSALYLCASSLYLSSYNSPLHFGNGTRLTVT.

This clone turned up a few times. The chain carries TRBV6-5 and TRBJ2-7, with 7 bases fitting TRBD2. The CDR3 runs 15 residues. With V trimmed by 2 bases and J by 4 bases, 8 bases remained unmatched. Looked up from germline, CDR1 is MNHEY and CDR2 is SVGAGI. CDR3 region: CASSYTGAGLYEQYF. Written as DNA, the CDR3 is TGTGCCAGCAGTTACACGGGAGCGGGGCTTTACGAGCAGTACTTC.

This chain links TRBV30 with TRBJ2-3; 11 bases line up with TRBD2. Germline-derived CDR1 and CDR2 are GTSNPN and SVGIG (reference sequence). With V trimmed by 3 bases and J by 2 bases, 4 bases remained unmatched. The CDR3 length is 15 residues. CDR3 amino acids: CAWSLLAGATDTQYF. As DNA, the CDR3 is TGTGCCTGGAGCTTACTAGCGGGGGCCACAGATACGCAGTATTTT.

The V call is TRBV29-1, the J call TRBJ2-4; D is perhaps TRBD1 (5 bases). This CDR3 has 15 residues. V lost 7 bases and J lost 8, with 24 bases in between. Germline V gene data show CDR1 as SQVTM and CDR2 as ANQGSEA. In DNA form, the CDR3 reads TGCAGCGCTGCCGGCCAGGGCCCAACCGCGGACATTCAGTACTTC. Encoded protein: CSAAGQGPTADIQYF.

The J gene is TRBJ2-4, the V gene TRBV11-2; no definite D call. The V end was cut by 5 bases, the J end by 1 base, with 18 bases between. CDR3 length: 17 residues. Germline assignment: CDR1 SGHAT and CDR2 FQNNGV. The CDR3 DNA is TGTGCCAGCAGCCCGAGCCCGGCAGGAGCGGCCAAAAACATTCAGTACTTC. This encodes CASSPSPAGAAKNIQYF.

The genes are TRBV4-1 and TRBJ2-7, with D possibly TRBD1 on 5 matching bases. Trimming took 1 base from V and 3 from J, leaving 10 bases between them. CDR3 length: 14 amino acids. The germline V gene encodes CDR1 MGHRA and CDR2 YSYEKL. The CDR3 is CASSQADKSYEQYF. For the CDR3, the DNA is TGCGCCAGCAGCCAAGCGGACAAGAGCTACGAGCAGTACTTC.

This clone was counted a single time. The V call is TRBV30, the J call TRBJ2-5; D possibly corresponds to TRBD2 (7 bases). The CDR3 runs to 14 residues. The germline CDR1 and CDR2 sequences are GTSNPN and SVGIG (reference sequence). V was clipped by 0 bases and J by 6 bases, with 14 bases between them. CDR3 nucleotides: TGTGCCTGGAGTGTAAGGGGGGGGGTAAAGACCCAGTACTTC. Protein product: CAWSVRGGVKTQYF.

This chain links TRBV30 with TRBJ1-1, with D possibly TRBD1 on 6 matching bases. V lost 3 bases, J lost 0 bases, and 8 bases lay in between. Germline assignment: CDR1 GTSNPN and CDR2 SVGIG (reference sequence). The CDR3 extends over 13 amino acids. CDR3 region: CAWRGDMNTEAFF. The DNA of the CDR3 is TGTGCCTGGAGGGGGGACATGAACACTGAAGCTTTCTTT. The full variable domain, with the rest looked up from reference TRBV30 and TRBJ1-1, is SQTIHQWPATLVQPVGSPLSLECTVEGTSNPNLYWYRQAAGRGLQLLFYSVGIGQISSEVPQNLSASRPQDRQFILSSKKLLLSDSGFYLCAWRGDMNTEAFFGQGTRLTVV.

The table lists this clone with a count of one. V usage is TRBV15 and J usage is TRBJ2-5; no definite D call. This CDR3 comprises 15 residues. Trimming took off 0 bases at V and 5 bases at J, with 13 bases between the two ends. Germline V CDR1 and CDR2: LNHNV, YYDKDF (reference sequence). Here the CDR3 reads CATSREFPPSETQYF. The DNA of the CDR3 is TGTGCCACCAGCAGAGAGTTCCCCCCCAGCGAGACCCAGTACTTC.

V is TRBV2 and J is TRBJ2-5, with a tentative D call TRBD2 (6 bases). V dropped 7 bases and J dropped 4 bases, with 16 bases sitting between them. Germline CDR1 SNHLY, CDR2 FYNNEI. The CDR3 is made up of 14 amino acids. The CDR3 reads CASTGGRGVETQYF. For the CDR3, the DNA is TGTGCCAGCACCGGGGGAAGGGGAGTAGAGACCCAGTACTTC.

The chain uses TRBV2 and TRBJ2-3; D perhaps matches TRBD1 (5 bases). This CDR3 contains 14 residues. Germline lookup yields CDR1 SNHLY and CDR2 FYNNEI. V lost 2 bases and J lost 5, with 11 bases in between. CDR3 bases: TGTGCCAGCAGTGAATGGCAGGGTGGAGATACGCAGTATTTT. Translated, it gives CASSEWQGGDTQYF.

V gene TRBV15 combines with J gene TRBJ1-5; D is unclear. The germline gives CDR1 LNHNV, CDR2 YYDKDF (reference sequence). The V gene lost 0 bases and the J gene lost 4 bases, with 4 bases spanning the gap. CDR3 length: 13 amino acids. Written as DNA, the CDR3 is TGTGCCACCAGCAGAGATCCGAATCAGCCCCAGCATTTT. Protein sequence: CATSRDPNQPQHF.

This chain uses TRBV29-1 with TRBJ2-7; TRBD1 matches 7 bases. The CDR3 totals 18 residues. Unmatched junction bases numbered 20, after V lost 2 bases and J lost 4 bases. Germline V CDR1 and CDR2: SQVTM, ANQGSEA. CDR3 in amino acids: CSVETRLKDRRDGYEQYF. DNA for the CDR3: TGCAGCGTTGAAACGCGGCTGAAGGACAGGAGAGATGGATACGAGCAGTACTTC.

The CDR3, as DNA: TGTGCCAGCAGCTTTGTCCCGAACACTGAAGCTTTCTTT. It yields the protein CASSFVPNTEAFF. V is TRBV7-9 and J is TRBJ1-1; D is unclear. This CDR3 comprises 13 residues. CDR1 and CDR2 from the germline V gene are SEHNR and FQNEAQ (reference sequence). The V and J ends lost 3 bases and 1 base respectively, with 6 bases between them. The whole variable domain, remainder taken from reference TRBV7-9 and TRBJ1-1, is DTGVSQNPRHKITKRGQNVTFRCDPISEHNRLYWYRQTLGQGPEFLTYFQNEAQLEKSRLLSDRFSAERPKGSFSTLEIQRTEQGDSAMYLCASSFVPNTEAFFGQGTRLTVV.

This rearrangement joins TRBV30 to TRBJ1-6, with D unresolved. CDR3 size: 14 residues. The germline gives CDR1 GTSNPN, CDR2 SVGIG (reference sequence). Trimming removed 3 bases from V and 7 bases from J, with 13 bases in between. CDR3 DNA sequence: TGTGCCTGGAGGTCGGCGAAGCGGAATTCACCCCTCCACTTT. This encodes CAWRSAKRNSPLHF.

In nucleotides, the CDR3 is TGTGCCAGCTCCCAGCACCCGGGACAGGGGGCAGATACGCAGTATTTT. Protein: CASSQHPGQGADTQYF. J is TRBJ2-3 and V is TRBV6-4; 11 bases agree with TRBD1. Looked up from germline, CDR1 is MRHNA and CDR2 is SNTAGT. The CDR3 has 16 residues. The J segment lost 4 bases and the V segment lost 8 bases, leaving 11 bases of the junction unmatched.

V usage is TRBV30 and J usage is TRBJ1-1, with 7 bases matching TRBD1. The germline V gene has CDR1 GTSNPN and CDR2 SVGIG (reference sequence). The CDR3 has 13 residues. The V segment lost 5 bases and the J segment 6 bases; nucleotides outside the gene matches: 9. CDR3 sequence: CAWSTGDRAEAFF. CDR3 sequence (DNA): TGTGCCTGGTCTACAGGGGATCGCGCTGAAGCTTTCTTT.

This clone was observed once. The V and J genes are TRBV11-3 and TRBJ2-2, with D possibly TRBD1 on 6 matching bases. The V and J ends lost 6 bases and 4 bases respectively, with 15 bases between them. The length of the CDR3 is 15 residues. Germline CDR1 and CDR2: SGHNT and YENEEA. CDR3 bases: TGTGCCAGCAGAAGAACAGGGTCGGGCACCGGGGAGCTGTTTTTT. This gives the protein CASRRTGSGTGELFF.

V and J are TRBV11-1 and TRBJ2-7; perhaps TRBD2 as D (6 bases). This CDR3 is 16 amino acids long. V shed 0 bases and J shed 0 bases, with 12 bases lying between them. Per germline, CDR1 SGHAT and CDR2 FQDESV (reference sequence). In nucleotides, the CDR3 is TGTGCCAGCAGCTTAGCGCCGGGGGATAGCTCCTACGAGCAGTACTTC. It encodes CASSLAPGDSSYEQYF.

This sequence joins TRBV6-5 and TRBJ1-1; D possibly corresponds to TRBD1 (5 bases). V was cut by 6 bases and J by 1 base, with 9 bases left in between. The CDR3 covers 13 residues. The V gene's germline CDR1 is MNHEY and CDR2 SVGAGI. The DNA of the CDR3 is TGTGCCAGCAGGGGGGTGGGGAACACTGAAGCTTTCTTT. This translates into CASRGVGNTEAFF.

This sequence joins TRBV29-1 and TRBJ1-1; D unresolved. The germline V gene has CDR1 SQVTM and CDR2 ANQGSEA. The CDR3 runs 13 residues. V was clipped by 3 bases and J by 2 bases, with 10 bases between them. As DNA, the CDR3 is TGCAGCGTTGAGATCCAGATCAACACTGAAGCTTTCTTT. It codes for CSVEIQINTEAFF.

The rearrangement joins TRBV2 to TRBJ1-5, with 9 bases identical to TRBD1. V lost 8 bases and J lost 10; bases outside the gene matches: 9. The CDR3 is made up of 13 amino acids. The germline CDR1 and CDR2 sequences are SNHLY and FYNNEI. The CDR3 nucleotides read TGTGCCAGCGATAGGACAGGGGTGGCACCCCAGCATTTT. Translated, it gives CASDRTGVAPQHF.

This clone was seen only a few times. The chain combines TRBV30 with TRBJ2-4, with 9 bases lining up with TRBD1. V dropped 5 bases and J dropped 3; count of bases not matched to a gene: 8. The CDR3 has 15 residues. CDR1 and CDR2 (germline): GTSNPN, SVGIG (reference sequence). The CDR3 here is CAWSGQGMDKNIQYF. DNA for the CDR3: TGTGCCTGGTCGGGACAGGGAATGGACAAAAACATTCAGTACTTC.

DNA for the CDR3: TGCGCCAGCAGCTTGGTGACAGGGTACACTGAAGCTTTCTTT. Its protein product is CASSLVTGYTEAFF. This chain joins TRBV5-1 and TRBJ1-1; the match to TRBD1 covers 7 bases. This CDR3 is built from 14 residues. The J segment lost 3 bases and the V segment lost 0 bases, leaving 2 bases of the junction unmatched. Germline V gene lookup returns CDR1 SGHRS and CDR2 YFSETQ.

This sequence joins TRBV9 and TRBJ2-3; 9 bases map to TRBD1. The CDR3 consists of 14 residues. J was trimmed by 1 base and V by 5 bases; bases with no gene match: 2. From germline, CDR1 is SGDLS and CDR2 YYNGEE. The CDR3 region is CASRQGAGTDTQYF. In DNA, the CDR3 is TGTGCCAGCAGACAGGGGGCTGGCACAGATACGCAGTATTTT. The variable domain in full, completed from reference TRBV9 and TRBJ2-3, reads DSGVTQTPKHLITATGQRVTLRCSPRSGDLSVYWYQQSLDQGLQFLIQYYNGEERAKGNILERFSAQQFPDLHSELNLSSLELGDSALYFCASRQGAGTDTQYFGPGTRLTVL.

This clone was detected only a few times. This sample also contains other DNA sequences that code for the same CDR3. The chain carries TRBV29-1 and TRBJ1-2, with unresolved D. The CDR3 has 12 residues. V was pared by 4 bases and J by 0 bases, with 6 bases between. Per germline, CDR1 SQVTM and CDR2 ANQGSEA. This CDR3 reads CSVGGPNYGYTF. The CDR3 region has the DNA TGCAGCGTTGGAGGTCCTAACTATGGCTACACCTTC. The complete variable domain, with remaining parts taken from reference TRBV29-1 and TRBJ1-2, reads SAVISQKPSRDICQRGTSLTIQCQVDSQVTMMFWYRQQPGQSLTLIATANQGSEATYESGFVIDKFPISRPNLTFSTLTVSNMSPEDSSIYLCSVGGPNYGYTFGSGTRLTVV.

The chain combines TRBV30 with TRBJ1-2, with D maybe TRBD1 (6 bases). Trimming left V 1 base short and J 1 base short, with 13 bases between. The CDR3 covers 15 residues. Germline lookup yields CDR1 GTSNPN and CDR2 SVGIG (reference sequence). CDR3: CAWSDLTGGNYGYTF. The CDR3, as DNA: TGTGCCTGGAGTGACTTGACAGGCGGTAACTATGGCTACACCTTC. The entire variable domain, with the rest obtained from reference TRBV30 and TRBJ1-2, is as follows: SQTIHQWPATLVQPVGSPLSLECTVEGTSNPNLYWYRQAAGRGLQLLFYSVGIGQISSEVPQNLSASRPQDRQFILSSKKLLLSDSGFYLCAWSDLTGGNYGYTFGSGTRLTVV.

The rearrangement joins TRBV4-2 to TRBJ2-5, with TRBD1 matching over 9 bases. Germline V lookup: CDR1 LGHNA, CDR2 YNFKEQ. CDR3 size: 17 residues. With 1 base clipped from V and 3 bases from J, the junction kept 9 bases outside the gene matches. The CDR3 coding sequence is TGTGCCAGCAGCCAAGTTCGGGGACAGGGTAACGAAGAGACCCAGTACTTC. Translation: CASSQVRGQGNEETQYF.

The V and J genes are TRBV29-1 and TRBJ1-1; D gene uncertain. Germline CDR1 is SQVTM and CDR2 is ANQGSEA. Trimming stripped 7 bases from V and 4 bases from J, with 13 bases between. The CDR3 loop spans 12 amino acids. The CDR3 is CSATPRGTEAFF. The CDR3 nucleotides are TGCAGCGCAACCCCGCGGGGCACTGAAGCTTTCTTT.